This TCR beta chain was found in a study of memory CD4+ T cells and cytomegalovirus serostatus. Study-wide background: This sample comes from healthy Belgian adults, roughly nine CMV seropositive, approximately 24 seronegative.

Study-wide findings and caveats: CD4+ memory repertoires contained 67 of 164 reported CMV TCRbeta sequences.

To note about this clone: Its target is not known.

Trimming removed 3 bases at V and 5 bases at J, with 23 bases between. Germline lookup yields CDR1 MDHEN and CDR2 SYDVKM. This CDR3 is built from 18 residues. Single viable CD3+CD4+CD8-CD45RO+ cells were sorted as the memory CD4+ T cells. After thawing, CD4+ T cells were positively selected. In the source study's methods: Out-of-frame sequences were removed, leaving 2 million or so distinct TCRbeta sequences. Assay: immunoSEQ multiplex PCR; the TCRdb copy retains only in-frame clones and omits some. The V and J calls and clone size come from that table; D and trimming were worked out from the DNA. The sample includes roughly 50,000 clones, 82% of them seen just once.

The TCR comes from an adult in good health and CMV-seronegative. Some clones in this sample may be carry-over from other donors' samples. The sequenced material came from memory CD4+ T cells from blood. This chain joins TRBV28 and TRBJ2-1; possible D gene TRBD1, 7 bases. The CDR3 DNA follows: TGTGCCAGCAGTTTGTGGGGGAGGTGGGGACAGAATGACAATGAGCAGTTCTTC. Translated, it gives CASSLWGRWGQNDNEQFF.